This T cell receptor beta chain was recovered during a study of T-cell reconstitution after alpha-beta-depleted transplantation in children. Study findings and constraints: Once a year had passed after transplant, T-cell counts and diversity came mostly from newly produced T cells. Expanded clones from the graft, numbering several hundred, reportedly supplied alpha-beta T cells about two months after transplant. High day-60 TCRbeta diversity in some patients came from surviving recipient T cells and thymic progenitors.

CDR1 WSHSY and CDR2 SAAADI come from the germline V gene. The V gene lost 0 bases and the J gene lost 2 bases, with 8 bases spanning the gap. There are 14 residues in the CDR3. This clonotype was seen a few times. No antigen is known for it. Unique molecular identifiers were incorporated into the prepared TCRbeta library. Each CDR3 protein gets one entry after TCRdb re-called the PCR reads with MiXCR. Among about 980,000 distinct CDR3 sequences listed, around 30% were seen once. This clonotype was sampled from a boy in the first two years of life who had a stem cell transplant for SCID, so the T cells may come from the graft donor. This chain connects TRBV10-2 to TRBJ2-7; D gene ambiguous. Sequencing was performed on PBMCs, mostly from graft donor cells, taken 360 days after TCRalphabeta/CD19-depleted stem cell transplant. CDR3 amino acids: CASSESRQAYEQYF. CDR3 DNA: TGCGCCAGCAGTGAGTCTAGGCAGGCCTACGAGCAGTACTTC.